The clone carrying this TCR beta chain was detected ten times or more. No antigen is known for it. Trimming cost V 5 bases and J 4 bases; bases outside gene matches: 12. Germline V CDR1 and CDR2: MNHEY, SMNVEV (reference sequence). CDR3 length: 16 residues. The sample is drawn from a study of spatial heterogeneity in lung cancer. Across the study: The count of detected beta-chain sequences consistently exceeded that of alpha-chain sequences. On average, each unique TCR and UMI combination appeared more than ten times in raw reads. Matched bulk RNA-seq gave a T cell module score that correlated strongly with tumor-region TCR transcript counts. Study observations and caveats: Intratumoral expanded alpha and beta TCR counts were found to track tumor mutation counts.

Each CDR3 protein is one row after TCRdb ran MiXCR on the 5' RACE reads. The sample consists of fewer than 10,000 distinct CDR3 sequences, approximately 5% of them appearing once. The time point was: sample taken at primary tumor resection. Without sorting, whole RNA was sequenced from tumor, nontumor lung or frozen PBMC. Sequencing was performed on lung tumor tissue, taken at surgery. This chain connects TRBV27 to TRBJ2-3, with 7 bases aligning to TRBD2. The receptor's source is a female donor with early-stage non-small cell lung cancer. The CDR3 nucleotides are TGTGCCAGCAGTGAAGAACCCGGGAGGAGGGCAGATACGCAGTATTTT. This gives the protein CASSEEPGRRADTQYF.